These T cell receptor beta chains were read from a single sample in a study of T cell changes during pregnancy in multiple sclerosis. Only in-frame clones appear in the TCRdb table, and some are missing; sequencing was by immunoSEQ multiplex PCR. The table lists tens of thousands of clones, about 96% of them singletons, with roughly 1.2% in the top ten. This sample comprised peripheral blood, obtained in the second trimester of pregnancy. These receptors all stem from a female donor with multiple sclerosis, enrolled in a pregnancy study. Both conserved end residues are part of each CDR3. A D gene is named only where the DNA matches it firmly. Only part of the rows carry a size: once, few, many, or a class if the clone is expanded.

clone size	V gene	D gene	J gene	CDR3 protein	CDR3 DNA
NA	TRBV5-1	TRBD2	TRBJ2-1	CASSLRGTSGSNEQFF	TGCGCCAGCAGCTTAAGGGGGACTAGTGGGAGCAATGAGCAGTTCTTC
NA	TRBV19	NA	TRBJ1-1	CASSSGNLLTEAFF	TGTGCCAGTAGTTCGGGAAACCTATTGACTGAAGCTTTCTTT
few	TRBV19	TRBD1	TRBJ1-1	CASSRDRAGNTEAFF	TGTGCCAGTAGTAGAGACAGGGCTGGGAACACTGAAGCTTTCTTT
NA	TRBV13	NA	TRBJ1-5	CASSLRGLKPQHF	TGTGCCAGCAGCTTAAGGGGTCTTAAGCCCCAGCATTTT
NA	TRBV5-3	NA	TRBJ1-4	CARSLEGRATNEKLFF	TGTGCCAGAAGCTTGGAGGGCAGGGCAACTAATGAAAAACTGTTTTTT
NA	TRBV19	TRBD1	TRBJ1-2	CASRTQGNYGYTF	TGTGCCAGTAGAACACAGGGGAACTATGGCTACACCTTC
NA	TRBV30	TRBD1	TRBJ2-7	CAWSVRQGEREQYF	TGTGCCTGGAGTGTACGACAGGGGGAACGCGAGCAGTACTTC
NA	TRBV4-2	TRBD1	TRBJ1-3	CASSLLSGQGNTIYF	TGTGCCAGCAGCCTATTATCGGGACAGGGAAACACCATATATTTT
NA	TRBV2	TRBD1	TRBJ1-5	CTDREEWGNQPQHF	TGTACGGACAGGGAGGAGTGGGGCAATCAGCCCCAGCATTTT
NA	TRBV4-1	NA	TRBJ1-2	CASSQSRNGYTF	TGCGCCAGCAGCCAATCGCGTAATGGCTACACCTTC
NA	TRBV28	TRBD1	TRBJ2-7	CASSSSGTGVRGQYF	TGTGCCAGCAGTTCGTCCGGGACAGGGGTACGAGGGCAGTACTTC
NA	TRBV28	TRBD1	TRBJ2-1	CASRRPGQGYNEQFF	TGTGCCAGCAGGCGTCCGGGACAGGGGTACAATGAGCAGTTCTTC
NA	TRBV6-5	TRBD1	TRBJ2-1	CASSYSTGMVWFF	TGTGCCAGCAGTTACTCGACAGGGATGGTTTGGTTCTTC
NA	TRBV18	NA	TRBJ1-1	CASSPLGGTEAFF	TGTGCCAGCTCACCATTGGGGGGCACTGAAGCTTTCTTT
NA	TRBV11-2	TRBD2	TRBJ2-7	CASSLASGLAYEQYF	TGTGCCAGCAGCTTAGCATCGGGACTAGCCTACGAGCAGTACTTC
NA	TRBV7-9	NA	TRBJ2-3	CASSPLTGTSTDTQYF	TGTGCCAGCAGCCCCTTGACAGGGACTAGCACAGATACGCAGTATTTT
NA	TRBV4-2	NA	TRBJ2-1	CASSQEFDNEQFF	TGTGCCAGCAGCCAAGAGTTCGACAATGAGCAGTTCTTC
NA	TRBV12-5	TRBD1	TRBJ2-2	CASGLVIFPPGQGRRLGTGELFF	TGTGCTAGTGGTTTGGTCATATTCCCACCGGGACAGGGCCGTCGTCTGGGCACCGGGGAGCTGTTTTTT
NA	TRBV5-1	TRBD1	TRBJ2-7	CASNGQDSYEQYF	TGCGCCAGCAATGGACAGGACTCCTACGAGCAGTACTTC
NA	TRBV30	NA	TRBJ1-2	CAWSGARAYGYTF	TGTGCCTGGAGTGGTGCCAGGGCCTATGGCTACACCTTC
NA	TRBV7-2	TRBD2	TRBJ2-7	CASRPRLADFYEQYF	TGTGCCAGCAGACCAAGACTAGCGGACTTTTACGAGCAGTACTTC
NA	TRBV27	NA	TRBJ2-2	CATIATANTGELFF	TGTGCCACCATAGCAACCGCGAACACCGGGGAGCTGTTTTTT
NA	TRBV5-1	TRBD1	TRBJ2-2	CASSLRGQGAGELFF	TGCGCCAGCAGCTTGAGGGGACAGGGGGCCGGGGAGCTGTTTTTT
once	TRBV27	NA	TRBJ1-2	CASSLRGVANYGYTF	TGTGCCAGCAGTTTACGCGGGGTGGCTAACTATGGCTACACCTTC
NA	TRBV18	TRBD2	TRBJ2-1	CASSPQGLAGGNEQFF	TGTGCCAGCTCACCACAGGGACTAGCGGGAGGTAATGAGCAGTTCTTC
NA	TRBV13	NA	TRBJ2-7	CASRGTGQTGVYEQYF	TGTGCCAGCAGGGGAACGGGACAAACAGGAGTATACGAGCAGTACTTC
NA	TRBV5-1	NA	TRBJ2-3	CASSLASTDTQYF	TGCGCCAGCAGCTTGGCGAGCACAGATACGCAGTATTTT
NA	TRBV5-4	NA	TRBJ2-2	CASSLGGQGTAGELFF	TGTGCCAGCAGCTTGGGGGGCCAGGGAACGGCCGGGGAGCTGTTTTTT
NA	TRBV10-2	TRBD2	TRBJ2-1	CASSGTSGIVGSYNEQFF	TGCGCCAGCAGCGGTACTAGCGGGATAGTAGGTTCCTACAATGAGCAGTTCTTC
NA	TRBV7-2	NA	TRBJ2-3	CASSLGRSGSTDTQYF	TGTGCCAGCAGCTTAGGGAGGAGCGGGAGCACAGATACGCAGTATTTT
NA	TRBV11-2	TRBD1	TRBJ2-6	CASSLLGTVFSGANVLTF	TGTGCCAGCAGCTTATTAGGGACAGTCTTCTCTGGGGCCAACGTCCTGACTTTC
NA	TRBV11-2	NA	TRBJ1-1	CASSLVGWEGSDTEAFF	TGTGCCAGCAGCTTAGTGGGGTGGGAGGGTTCGGACACTGAAGCTTTCTTT
NA	TRBV29-1	TRBD1	TRBJ1-5	CSVATGDHQPQHF	TGCAGCGTTGCGACAGGGGACCATCAGCCCCAGCATTTT
NA	TRBV29-1	TRBD2	TRBJ2-1	CSVSTPRLGLEGYQFF	TGCAGCGTCTCAACGCCCAGGCTGGGACTAGAGGGTTATCAGTTCTTC
NA	TRBV29-1	TRBD1	TRBJ2-1	CSVVPLGQGRCLF	TGCAGCGTTGTCCCTTTGGGACAGGGAAGATGTCTCTTC
NA	TRBV30	TRBD1	TRBJ2-5	CAWSDRGWYQETQYF	TGTGCCTGGAGTGACAGGGGTTGGTATCAAGAGACCCAGTACTTC
NA	TRBV28	NA	TRBJ2-1	CATMGTSYNEQFF	TGTGCGACCATGGGGACTTCCTACAATGAGCAGTTCTTC
NA	TRBV19	NA	TRBJ2-2	CASTPLDRDTGELFF	TGTGCCAGTACTCCCCTCGACAGAGACACCGGGGAGCTGTTTTTT
NA	TRBV5-1	NA	TRBJ2-7	CASSATTSTYEQYF	TGCGCCAGCAGCGCCACGACTAGTACCTACGAGCAGTACTTC
NA	TRBV10-3	NA	TRBJ1-4	CAISEDLNGNEKLFF	TGTGCCATCAGTGAGGACCTCAACGGGAATGAAAAACTGTTTTTT